This TCR beta chain is drawn from a study of blood T cell repertoires in COVID-19. The CDR3 covers 15 residues. Trimming stripped 8 bases from V and 2 bases from J, with 18 bases between. Per the germline V gene, CDR1 is MNHEY and CDR2 is SVGAGI. The data were produced by immunoSEQ multiplex PCR, yet TCRdb's version contains in-frame clones alone and is incomplete. The table includes around 240,000 clones, around 86% detected once. The receptor comes from a woman aged 45-65 years who had recovered from COVID-19. The sample comprised PBMCs or T cells enriched from blood (not recorded which). The V gene is TRBV6-5, the J gene TRBJ1-2; D is perhaps TRBD1 (6 bases). CDR3 in DNA: TGTGCCAGCGGGCGACCGACAGGACAAAACTATGGCTACACCTTC. Residues: CASGRPTGQNYGYTF.